There are many counts of the clone carrying this TCR beta chain. A diagnosis was made from clinical symptoms together with serum thyroxine, TRAb, thyroid ultrasound and orbital computed tomography. This record comes from a study of Graves' ophthalmopathy and Graves' hyperthyroidism. TCR beta CDR3 amplification used RNA transcripts. The first-round RT-PCR employed HTBI primers together with the Qiagen OneStep RT-PCR kit. A multiplex PCR was then performed as the second round. TCRdb re-derived calls from the multiplex PCR reads in MiXCR, one entry per CDR3 protein. The table shows more than 1,000,000 distinct CDR3 sequences, with about two fifths occurring only once. This CDR3 spans 16 amino acids. The germline V and J ends were trimmed by 6 bases and 8 bases, with 22 bases remaining between them.

Sequencing was carried out using peripheral blood or thyroid tissue (not recorded which). The genes are TRBV12-3 or TRBV12-4 and TRBJ1-4; D is possibly TRBD1 (5 bases). The sequence was collected from an adult man with Graves' hyperthyroidism. The CDR3 protein is CASSRNRLRGGEKLFF. CDR3 in DNA: TGTGCCAGCAGCCGCAATAGACTGAGGGGAGGAGAAAAACTGTTTTTT.